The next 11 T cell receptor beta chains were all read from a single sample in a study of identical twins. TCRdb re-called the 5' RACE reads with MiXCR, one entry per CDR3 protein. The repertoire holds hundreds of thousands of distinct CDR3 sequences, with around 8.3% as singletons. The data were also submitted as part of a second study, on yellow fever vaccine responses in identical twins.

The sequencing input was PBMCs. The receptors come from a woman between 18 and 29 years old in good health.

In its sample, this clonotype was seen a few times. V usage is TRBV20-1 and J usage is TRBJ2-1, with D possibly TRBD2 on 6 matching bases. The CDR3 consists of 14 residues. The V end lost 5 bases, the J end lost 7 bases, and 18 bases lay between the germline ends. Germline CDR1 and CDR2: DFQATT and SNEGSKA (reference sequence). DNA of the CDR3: TGCAGTGCTCTTACTAGCTCGCGAAGGAATGAGCAGTTCTTC. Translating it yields CSALTSSRRNEQFF.

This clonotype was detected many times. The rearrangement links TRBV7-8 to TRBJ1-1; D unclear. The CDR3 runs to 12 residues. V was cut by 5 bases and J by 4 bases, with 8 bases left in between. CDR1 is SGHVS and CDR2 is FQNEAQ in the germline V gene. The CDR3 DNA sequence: TGTGCCAGCAGCCATGGAGCCACTGAAGCTTTCTTT. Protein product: CASSHGATEAFF.

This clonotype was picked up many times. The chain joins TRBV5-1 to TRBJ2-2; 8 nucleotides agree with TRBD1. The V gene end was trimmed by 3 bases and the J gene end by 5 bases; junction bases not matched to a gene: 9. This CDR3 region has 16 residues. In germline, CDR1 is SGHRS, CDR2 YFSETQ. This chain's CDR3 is CASSWGDRGRTGELFF. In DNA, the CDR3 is TGCGCCAGCAGCTGGGGAGACAGGGGAAGAACCGGGGAGCTGTTTTTT.

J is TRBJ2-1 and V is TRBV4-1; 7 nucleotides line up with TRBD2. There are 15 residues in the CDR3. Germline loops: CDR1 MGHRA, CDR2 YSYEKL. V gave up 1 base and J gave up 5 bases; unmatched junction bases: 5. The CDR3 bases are TGCGCCAGCAGCCAAGGGGGGACTACCGACAATGAGCAGTTCTTC. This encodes CASSQGGTTDNEQFF.

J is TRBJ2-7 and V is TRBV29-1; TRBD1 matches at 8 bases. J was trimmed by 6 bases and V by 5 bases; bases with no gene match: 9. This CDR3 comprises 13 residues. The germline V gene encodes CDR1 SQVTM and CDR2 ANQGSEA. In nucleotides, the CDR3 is TGCAGCGTTACCCGACAGGGGACGGGCGAGCAGTACTTC. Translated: CSVTRQGTGEQYF.

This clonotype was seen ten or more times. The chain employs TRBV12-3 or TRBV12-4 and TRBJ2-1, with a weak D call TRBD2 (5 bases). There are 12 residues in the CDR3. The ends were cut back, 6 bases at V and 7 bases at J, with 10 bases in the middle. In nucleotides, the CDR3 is TGTGCCAGCAGCCCCCGGAGGAATGAGCAGTTCTTC. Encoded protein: CASSPRRNEQFF.

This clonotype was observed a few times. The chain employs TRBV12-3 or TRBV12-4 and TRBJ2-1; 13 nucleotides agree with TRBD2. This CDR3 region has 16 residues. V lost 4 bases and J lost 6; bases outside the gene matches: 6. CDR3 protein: CASSWTSGSGANEQFF. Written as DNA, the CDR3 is TGTGCCAGCAGTTGGACTAGCGGGAGCGGGGCCAATGAGCAGTTCTTC.

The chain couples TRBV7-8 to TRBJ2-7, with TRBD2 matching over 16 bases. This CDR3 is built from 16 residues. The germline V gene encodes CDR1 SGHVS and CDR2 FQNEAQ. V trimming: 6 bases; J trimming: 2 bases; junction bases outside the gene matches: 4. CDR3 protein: CASRPGLAGGPYEQYF. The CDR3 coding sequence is TGTGCCAGCAGACCGGGACTAGCGGGAGGGCCCTACGAGCAGTACTTC.

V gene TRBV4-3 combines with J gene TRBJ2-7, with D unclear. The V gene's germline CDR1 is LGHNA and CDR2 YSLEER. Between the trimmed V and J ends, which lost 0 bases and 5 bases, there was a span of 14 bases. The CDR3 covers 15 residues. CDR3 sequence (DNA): TGCGCCAGCAGCCAAGATCGGGCCCAGCCCCACGAGCAGTACTTC. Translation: CASSQDRAQPHEQYF.

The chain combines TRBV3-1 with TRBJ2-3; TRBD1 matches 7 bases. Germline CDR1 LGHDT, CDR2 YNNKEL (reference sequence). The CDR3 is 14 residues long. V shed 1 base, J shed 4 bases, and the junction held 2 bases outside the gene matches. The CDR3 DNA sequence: TGTGCCAGCAGCCAAGCCACAGGGGCAGATACGCAGTATTTT. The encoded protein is CASSQATGADTQYF.

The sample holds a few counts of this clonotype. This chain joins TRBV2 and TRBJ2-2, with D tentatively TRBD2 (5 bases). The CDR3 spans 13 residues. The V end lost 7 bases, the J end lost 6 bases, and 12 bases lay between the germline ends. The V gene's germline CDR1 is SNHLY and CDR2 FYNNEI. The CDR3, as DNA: TGTGCCAGCAATCTAGCAGTGTCCGGGGAGCTGTTTTTT. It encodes CASNLAVSGELFF.